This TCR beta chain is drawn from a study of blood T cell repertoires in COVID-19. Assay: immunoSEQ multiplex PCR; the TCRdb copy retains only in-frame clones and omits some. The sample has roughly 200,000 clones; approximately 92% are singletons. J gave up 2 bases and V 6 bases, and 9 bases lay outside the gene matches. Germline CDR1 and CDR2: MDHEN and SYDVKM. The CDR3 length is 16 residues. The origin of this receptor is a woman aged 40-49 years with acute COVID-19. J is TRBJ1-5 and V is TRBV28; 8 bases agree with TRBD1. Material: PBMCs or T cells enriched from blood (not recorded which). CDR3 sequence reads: CASSTRGQGGNQPQHF. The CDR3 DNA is TGTGCCAGCAGCACAAGAGGACAGGGTGGCAATCAGCCCCAGCATTTT.